Described below is a single T cell receptor beta chain sequence and its context. Its antigen remains unknown. The entry originates in a study of T cell responses to AZD1222 COVID-19 vaccine. Study-level results: It was only after the peak T cell response that any repertoires were sampled.

V shed 9 bases and J 3 bases; nucleotides not matched to a gene: 4. The CDR3 covers 13 residues. Looked up from germline, CDR1 is SGHRS and CDR2 is YFSETQ. Some clones are missing from TCRdb's copy, which holds only in-frame ones; the method was immunoSEQ multiplex PCR. This sample has about 150,000 clones, with 90% found just once. Sample: peripheral blood, taken 28 days after the second AZD1222 dose. This clonotype was sampled from an adult who received the AZD1222 COVID-19 vaccine. The genes are TRBV5-1 and TRBJ2-3, with 10 bases fitting TRBD2. CDR3: CATPAGGTDTQYF. The CDR3 DNA reads as TGCGCCACCCCAGCGGGGGGGACAGATACGCAGTATTTT.